These 10 T cell receptor beta chains were all obtained from the same sample, sequenced in a study of CD8+ T cells in alopecia areata. RNA was extracted and reverse transcribed into cDNA as the sequencing template. TCRdb's table, derived via immunoSEQ multiplex PCR, lists solely in-frame clones and lacks some. The table includes 200,000 to 250,000 clones, 30% to 40% detected once. The treatment is: oral pan-JAK inhibitor, 5-10 mg twice daily. The specimen comprised CD4+ T cells sorted from blood, sampled at approximately week 34, from a patient treated with tofacitinib. The receptors originated from a human donor with alopecia areata.

The table lists this clone with a few counts. Compared with germline, one end of the junction differs, possibly owing to a read error. This chain connects TRBV11-2 to TRBJ2-5; a possible D gene is TRBD2 (5 bases). The CDR3 consists of 16 residues. CDR1 SGHAT and CDR2 FQNNGV come from the germline V gene. The CDR3: CASSLEPASNQQTQYF. The DNA for the CDR3 is TGTGCCAGCAGCTTAGAGCCAGCTAGCAACCAACAGACCCAGTACTTC.

The chain couples TRBV29-1 to TRBJ2-3; D gene uncertain. The germline gives CDR1 SQVTM, CDR2 ANQGSEA. Trimming removed 5 bases at V and 4 bases at J, with 10 bases between. This CDR3 has 12 residues. The CDR3 here is CSVLGSADTQYF. The CDR3 nucleotides read TGCAGCGTTTTGGGGTCCGCAGATACGCAGTATTTT.

CDR3 loop: CASSYQSLDNSPLHF. The CDR3 coding sequence is TGTGCCAGCAGTTACCAGTCACTTGATAATTCACCCCTCCACTTT. V usage is TRBV6-5 and J usage is TRBJ1-6; no clear D. Germline CDR1 and CDR2: MNHEY and SVGAGI. CDR3 length: 15 amino acids. Deletions cut 2 bases from V and 5 bases from J, with 10 bases between.

The J gene is TRBJ1-5, the V gene TRBV6-6; D remains ambiguous. The V and J ends lost 2 bases and 5 bases respectively, with 4 bases between them. Looked up from germline, CDR1 is MNHNY and CDR2 is SVGAGI (reference sequence). The CDR3 has 12 residues. The CDR3 is CASSYRDQPQHF. In nucleotides, the CDR3 is TGTGCCAGCAGTTACAGGGATCAGCCCCAGCATTTT.

The rearrangement links TRBV5-1 to TRBJ1-2; TRBD1 matches 9 bases. The germline V gene encodes CDR1 SGHRS and CDR2 YFSETQ. The trim removed 3 bases at V and 4 bases at J, leaving 4 bases unmatched. This CDR3 contains 14 residues. CDR3 sequence reads: CASSSGQGPYGYTF. The CDR3, as DNA: TGCGCCAGCAGCTCCGGACAGGGGCCCTATGGCTACACCTTC.

This clone was counted a few times. J is TRBJ2-3 and V is TRBV2; the match to TRBD2 covers 8 bases. With 6 bases clipped from V and 3 bases from J, the junction kept 8 bases outside the gene matches. Germline CDR1 SNHLY, CDR2 FYNNEI. This CDR3 spans 15 amino acids. This chain's CDR3 is CASSPSGLDTDTQYF. For the CDR3, the DNA is TGTGCCAGCAGCCCCTCGGGACTAGATACAGATACGCAGTATTTT.

This clone was found a few times. The chain couples TRBV27 to TRBJ1-2; D not resolved. Trimming cost V 7 bases and J 4 bases, with 16 bases left between them. The CDR3 is made up of 14 amino acids. CDR1 MNHEY and CDR2 SMNVEV come from the germline V gene (reference sequence). The CDR3 loop reads CASTDLRTGYGYTF. The CDR3 DNA follows: TGTGCCAGCACCGATTTGAGGACGGGCTATGGCTACACCTTC.

This clone was counted a few times. The chain carries TRBV9 and TRBJ2-5; 7 positions match TRBD2. CDR3 size: 14 residues. The trim removed 0 bases at V and 3 bases at J, leaving 2 bases unmatched. Germline CDR1 SGDLS, CDR2 YYNGEE. CDR3 sequence: CASSVDRGEETQYF. In nucleotides, the CDR3 is TGTGCCAGCAGCGTAGACCGGGGGGAAGAGACCCAGTACTTC.

The V gene is TRBV9, the J gene TRBJ2-7; the D is unclear. Germline V gives CDR1 SGDLS, CDR2 YYNGEE. V was pared by 0 bases and J by 0 bases, with 4 bases between. CDR3 length equals 13 residues. The CDR3 loop reads CASSVGHSYEQYF. The CDR3 DNA follows: TGTGCCAGCAGCGTAGGACACTCCTACGAGCAGTACTTC.

In this sample, this clone turned up a few times. V gene TRBV6-1 combines with J gene TRBJ2-3; weak D call: TRBD1 (5 bases). V lost 10 bases to trimming and J lost 2 bases, with 19 bases between them. Germline V gene lookup returns CDR1 MNHNS and CDR2 SASEGT. The CDR3 is 15 residues long. The CDR3 region has the DNA TGTGCCACCTATCGACAGTCCAGAGCCACAGATACGCAGTATTTT. This translates into CATYRQSRATDTQYF.